The next 29 T cell receptor beta chains were all read from a single sample in a study of T cells in Graves' hyperthyroidism and ophthalmopathy. Amplification of TCR beta CDR3 regions used RNA as the template. HTBI primers were the set used in a first-round RT-PCR of the TCR CDR3. TCRdb processed the multiplex PCR reads anew with MiXCR; each CDR3 protein has one entry. Of 450,000 to 550,000 distinct CDR3 sequences in the sample, around 22% were seen once. Sequenced material: blood. The receptors were sampled from a woman in her 30s with Graves' ophthalmopathy.

This chain links TRBV27 with TRBJ2-5; 9 bases align to TRBD1. With 5 bases clipped from V and 5 bases from J, the junction kept 15 bases outside the gene matches. Germline-derived CDR1 and CDR2 are MNHEY and SMNVEV (reference sequence). CDR3 length: 17 residues. The CDR3 sequence: CASSGTGRTYVGETQYF. The CDR3, as DNA: TGTGCCAGCAGTGGGACAGGGAGAACCTATGTCGGGGAGACCCAGTACTTC.

This clonotype has ten or more counts. This chain joins TRBV30 and TRBJ1-1; D uncertain. V lost 0 bases, J lost 0 bases, and 5 bases lay in between. Germline V gene sequence: CDR1 GTSNPN, CDR2 SVGIG (reference sequence). The CDR3 spans 13 residues. This chain's CDR3 is CAWSVALNTEAFF. CDR3 nucleotides: TGTGCCTGGAGTGTAGCCCTGAACACTGAAGCTTTCTTT.

This clonotype was found a few times. V and J are TRBV4-2 and TRBJ1-3, with TRBD1 matching 7 bases. Trimming cost V 0 bases and J 5 bases; bases outside gene matches: 10. Germline lookup yields CDR1 LGHNA and CDR2 YNFKEQ. The CDR3 runs 17 residues. The CDR3 sequence: CASSQEGQGGPRNTIYF. The CDR3 nucleotides are TGTGCCAGCAGCCAAGAAGGTCAGGGGGGCCCCAGAAACACCATATATTTT.

This clonotype has at least ten counts. The rearrangement uses TRBV3-1 and TRBJ1-2; D may be TRBD1 (5 bases). Trimming pared 2 bases from V and 2 bases from J, leaving 12 bases between. This CDR3 has 15 amino acids. Germline loops: CDR1 LGHDT, CDR2 YNNKEL (reference sequence). CDR3 bases: TGTGCCAGCAGCCAACCCCGAGGGGAAAACTATGGCTACACCTTC. It specifies CASSQPRGENYGYTF.

To note about this clonotype: Relative to the germline gene, one junction end is altered; a read error may explain this. The chain is built from TRBV6-1 and TRBJ1-3; a possible D gene is TRBD1 (6 bases). The CDR3 is 13 amino acids. Germline lookup yields CDR1 MNHNS and CDR2 SASEGT. CDR3 DNA: TGTGCCAGCAGTGTGATCAGGGGAAACACGATATATTTT. Translation gives CASSVIRGNTIYF.

This sequence joins TRBV12-3 or TRBV12-4 and TRBJ1-1; D is unresolved. The CDR3 runs 12 residues. Trimming removed 5 bases from V and 8 bases from J, with 12 bases in between. This CDR3 is CASSPDPLEAFF. Here the CDR3 DNA reads TGTGCCAGCAGTCCCGACCCATTAGAAGCTTTCTTT.

This clonotype was detected many times. The chain uses TRBV20-1 and TRBJ2-5; possibly TRBD1 for D (5 bases). Germline CDR1 reads DFQATT; CDR2 reads SNEGSKA (reference sequence). This CDR3 region has 11 residues. V lost 6 bases and J 5 bases, leaving 10 bases between the germline ends. This CDR3 reads CSANKGETQYF. The CDR3 nucleotides are TGCAGTGCAAACAAGGGGGAGACCCAGTACTTC.

This clonotype appeared many times. The chain couples TRBV6-1 to TRBJ1-1; no reliable D call. Germline CDR1 MNHNS, CDR2 SASEGT. The CDR3 runs 15 residues. Between the trimmed V and J ends, which lost 3 bases and 5 bases, there was a span of 16 bases. This CDR3 is CASSDVAGRWTEAFF. CDR3 DNA sequence: TGTGCCAGCAGTGACGTTGCGGGAAGGTGGACTGAAGCTTTCTTT.

This clonotype was observed a few times. V and J are TRBV12-3 or TRBV12-4 and TRBJ1-2, with 7 bases that match TRBD1. The J segment lost 4 bases and the V segment lost 3 bases, leaving 8 bases of the junction unmatched. The CDR3 contains 15 residues. In DNA form, the CDR3 reads TGTGCCAGCAGTTTCGGGACAGACATTCCCTATGGCTACACCTTC. This codes for CASSFGTDIPYGYTF.

This clonotype was seen a single time. This chain joins TRBV3-1 and TRBJ2-2; D possibly corresponds to TRBD2 (6 bases). The germline V gene has CDR1 LGHDT and CDR2 YNNKEL (reference sequence). This CDR3 region has 15 residues. V was clipped by 5 bases and J by 0 bases, with 10 bases between them. CDR3 coding DNA: TGTGCCAGCAGCTATCCGGGGGCGAACACCGGGGAGCTGTTTTTT. As protein: CASSYPGANTGELFF.

CDR3 DNA: TGTGCCAGCAGTCGTACTAGGAACCAAGAGACCCAGTACTTC. Amino acid sequence: CASSRTRNQETQYF. The rearrangement joins TRBV6-2 or TRBV6-3 to TRBJ2-5; possible D gene TRBD2, 5 bases. CDR3 length equals 14 residues. Germline V gives CDR1 MNHEY, CDR2 SVGEGT. The ends were cut back, 5 bases at V and 0 bases at J, with 10 bases in the middle.

This clonotype has a count of ten or more. J is TRBJ1-2 and V is TRBV19; D uncertain. V lost 5 bases to trimming and J lost 1 base, with 5 bases between them. In germline, CDR1 is LNHDA, CDR2 SQIVND (reference sequence). The CDR3 extends over 12 amino acids. CDR3 DNA: TGTGCCAGTAGTGAGAATAACTATGGCTACACCTTC. The encoded protein is CASSENNYGYTF.

The V gene is TRBV7-2, the J gene TRBJ2-5, with 8 bases matching TRBD2. The germline V gene encodes CDR1 SGHTA and CDR2 FQGNSA. The CDR3 length is 14 residues. The ends lost 7 bases at V and 5 bases at J; junction bases unmatched: 9. As DNA, the CDR3 is TGTGCCAGCAACCCTCCCGGGAGGGGGGAGACCCAGTACTTC. Translating gives CASNPPGRGETQYF.

The V and J genes are TRBV20-1 and TRBJ2-2; D might be TRBD2 (6 bases). V was clipped by 6 bases and J by 1 base, with 15 bases between them. Germline lookup yields CDR1 DFQATT and CDR2 SNEGSKA (reference sequence). The CDR3 runs to 15 residues. The CDR3 nucleotides are TGCAGTGCCACTCCCCCGGGGGAGAACACCGGGGAGCTGTTTTTT. Encoded protein: CSATPPGENTGELFF.

This clonotype was detected ten times or more. The rearrangement uses TRBV7-2 and TRBJ2-7; TRBD2 might be the D (5 bases). This CDR3 is 14 amino acids long. Trimming removed 5 bases at V and 2 bases at J, with 13 bases between. CDR1 is SGHTA, CDR2 FQGNSA, per germline. The CDR3 nucleotides are TGTGCCAGCAGCATAGGGCGCGGGCCCTACGAGCAGTACTTC. Its protein product is CASSIGRGPYEQYF. Complete variable domain (other parts from reference TRBV7-2 and TRBJ2-7): GAGVSQSPSNKVTEKGKDVELRCDPISGHTALYWYRQSLGQGLEFLIYFQGNSAPDKSGLPSDRFSAERTGGSVSTLTIQRTQQEDSAVYLCASSIGRGPYEQYFGPGTRLTVT.

This clonotype has a count of ten or more. This chain joins TRBV29-1 and TRBJ1-1; D gene uncertain. Germline lookup yields CDR1 SQVTM and CDR2 ANQGSEA. The CDR3 length is 11 residues. V gave up 7 bases and J gave up 4 bases, with 10 bases separating them. This CDR3 reads CSGGLSTEAFF. For the CDR3, the DNA is TGCAGCGGAGGGTTGAGCACTGAAGCTTTCTTT.

This rearrangement joins TRBV6-1 to TRBJ2-7; 7 nucleotides line up with TRBD1. V trimming: 5 bases; J trimming: 3 bases; junction bases outside the gene matches: 10. The CDR3 contains 15 residues. CDR1 is MNHNS and CDR2 is SASEGT in the germline V gene. As DNA, the CDR3 is TGTGCCAGCAGTAAAGGGGGCGAAGGGAACTACGAGCAGTACTTC. Its protein product is CASSKGGEGNYEQYF.

In its sample, this clonotype was seen many times. The V and J genes are TRBV25-1 and TRBJ1-1; possibly TRBD1 for D (6 bases). Per the germline V gene, CDR1 is MGHDK and CDR2 is SYGVNS. There are 16 residues in the CDR3. The V end was cut by 1 base, the J end by 4 bases, with 16 bases between. The CDR3 DNA reads as TGTGCCAGCAGTGAATCCAGGGGCAGGCGGGGCACTGAAGCTTTCTTT. Residues: CASSESRGRRGTEAFF. The variable domain in full, with the rest retrieved from reference TRBV25-1 and TRBJ1-1, is EADIYQTPRYLVIGTGKKITLECSQTMGHDKMYWYQQDPGMELHLIHYSYGVNSTEKGDLSSESTVSRIRTEHFPLTLESARPSHTSQYLCASSESRGRRGTEAFFGQGTRLTVV.

This clonotype came up many times. V and J are TRBV11-1 and TRBJ2-2, with 9 nucleotides matching TRBD1. Per the germline V gene, CDR1 is SGHAT and CDR2 is FQDESV (reference sequence). The CDR3 extends over 15 amino acids. With 5 bases clipped from V and 6 bases from J, the junction kept 7 bases outside the gene matches. The CDR3 here is CASSTGTGWAGELFF. CDR3 nucleotide sequence: TGTGCCAGCAGCACCGGGACAGGGTGGGCCGGGGAGCTGTTTTTT.

The V gene is TRBV4-1, the J gene TRBJ1-5; the match to TRBD1 covers 9 bases. The trim removed 3 bases at V and 7 bases at J, leaving 10 bases unmatched. The CDR3 length is 16 residues. Germline-derived CDR1 and CDR2 are MGHRA and YSYEKL. CDR3 DNA sequence: TGCGCCAGCAGCCAGTCGGAGGGACAGGGTAGACAGCCCCAGCATTTT. Translation gives CASSQSEGQGRQPQHF.

This clonotype has a count of ten or more. This chain joins TRBV7-9 and TRBJ1-1, with D perhaps TRBD1 (6 bases). This CDR3 comprises 15 residues. Trimming left V 2 bases short and J 1 base short, with 11 bases between. Germline CDR1 SEHNR, CDR2 FQNEAQ (reference sequence). The CDR3 sequence: CASSLLGTRNTEAFF. The CDR3 DNA is TGTGCCAGCAGCTTATTAGGGACAAGGAACACTGAAGCTTTCTTT.

There are many counts of this clonotype. V is TRBV2 and J is TRBJ2-5; 8 nucleotides align to TRBD1. With V trimmed by 8 bases and J by 1 base, 3 bases remained unmatched. Looked up from germline, CDR1 is SNHLY and CDR2 is FYNNEI. The CDR3 sequence is 13 residues long. The CDR3 region is CASFDRGQETQYF. CDR3 DNA sequence: TGTGCCAGCTTCGACAGGGGCCAAGAGACCCAGTACTTC.

There are many counts of this clonotype. V is TRBV7-2 and J is TRBJ1-2; TRBD1 matches 7 bases. V lost 5 bases to trimming and J lost 8 bases; unmatched junction nucleotides: 11. This CDR3 is built from 14 residues. Germline values: CDR1 SGHTA, CDR2 FQGNSA. The DNA for the CDR3 is TGTGCCAGCAGCGCCCCAGACAGGGAGTACGGCTACACCTTC. Its translation is CASSAPDREYGYTF.

This clonotype was observed many times. The chain recombines TRBV15 with TRBJ2-5; D gene uncertain. The CDR3 runs 13 residues. Germline V CDR1 and CDR2: LNHNV, YYDKDF (reference sequence). Trimming shortened V by 5 bases and J by 1 base, and 8 bases separated the two germline ends. This CDR3 reads CATSAGLQETQYF. In DNA, the CDR3 is TGTGCCACCAGCGCTGGGCTCCAAGAGACCCAGTACTTC.

This clonotype turned up a few times. The genes are TRBV12-3 or TRBV12-4 and TRBJ1-2; unclear D gene. V shed 8 bases and J shed 6 bases, with 10 bases lying between them. CDR3 length: 11 amino acids. CDR3 amino acids: CASLIGDGYTF. The CDR3 DNA sequence: TGTGCCAGCCTCATTGGAGATGGCTACACCTTC.

The sample holds many counts of this clonotype. This chain uses TRBV20-1 with TRBJ2-7; maybe TRBD1 (6 bases). The CDR3 contains 14 residues. Germline V gene data show CDR1 as DFQATT and CDR2 as SNEGSKA (reference sequence). The V end was cut by 1 base, the J end by 3 bases, with 13 bases between. CDR3 in DNA: TGCAGTGCTAGAGGACGCAGGGGTAACTACGAGCAGTACTTC. This translates into CSARGRRGNYEQYF.

This clonotype appeared many times. This sequence joins TRBV7-9 and TRBJ1-2; no definite D call. CDR3 length: 14 residues. Germline CDR1 SEHNR, CDR2 FQNEAQ (reference sequence). Trimming stripped 4 bases from V and 8 bases from J, with 17 bases between. Written as DNA, the CDR3 is TGTGCCAGCAGCTCCTCAGACGGACGAAGGGGCTACACCTTC. As protein: CASSSSDGRRGYTF.

V is TRBV4-2 and J is TRBJ2-2, with a weak D call TRBD2 (6 bases). Germline loops: CDR1 LGHNA, CDR2 YNFKEQ. V was shortened by 1 base and J by 0 bases, with 12 bases between the two germline ends. The CDR3 is made up of 17 amino acids. The CDR3 nucleotides are TGTGCCAGCAGCCAAGTGGGGCGGGGACCGAACACCGGGGAGCTGTTTTTT. This sequence encodes CASSQVGRGPNTGELFF.

Many counts were recorded for this clonotype. The rearrangement links TRBV27 to TRBJ2-7; D not resolved. The CDR3 is made up of 13 amino acids. Germline V gene sequence: CDR1 MNHEY, CDR2 SMNVEV (reference sequence). Trimming pared 6 bases from V and 0 bases from J, leaving 9 bases between. CDR3 amino acids: CASRSPSSYEQYF. Here the CDR3 DNA reads TGTGCCAGCAGATCACCTAGCTCCTACGAGCAGTACTTC.